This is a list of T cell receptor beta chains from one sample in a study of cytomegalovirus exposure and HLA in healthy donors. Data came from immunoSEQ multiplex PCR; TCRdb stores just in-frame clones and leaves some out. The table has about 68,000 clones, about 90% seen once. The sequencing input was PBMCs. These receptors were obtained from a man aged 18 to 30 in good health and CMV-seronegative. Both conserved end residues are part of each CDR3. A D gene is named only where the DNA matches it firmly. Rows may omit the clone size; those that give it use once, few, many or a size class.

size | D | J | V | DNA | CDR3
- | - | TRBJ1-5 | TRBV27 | TGTGCCAGCAGTCCCTCGGGCGGGCGGTTTTATAGCAATCAGCCCCAGCATTTT | CASSPSGGRFYSNQPQHF
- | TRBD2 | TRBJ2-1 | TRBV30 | TGTGCCTGGTCACACGGGACTAGCGGCTTCTTC | CAWSHGTSGFF
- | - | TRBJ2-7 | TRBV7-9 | TGTGCCAGCAGCTTAGAGAATTTGGTAGACTACGAGCAGTACTTC | CASSLENLVDYEQYF
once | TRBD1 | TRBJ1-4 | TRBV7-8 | TGTGCCAGCAGCCCGACCGACAGGGAGCGAAAACTGTTTTTT | CASSPTDRERKLFF
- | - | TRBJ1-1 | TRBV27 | TGTGCCAGCAGTTTAGATCCCCGTGGAAGGGGCACTGAAGCTTTCTTT | CASSLDPRGRGTEAFF
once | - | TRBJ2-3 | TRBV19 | TGTGCCAGTAGTGTAGACAGGCTGACGCAGTATTTT | CASSVDRLTQYF
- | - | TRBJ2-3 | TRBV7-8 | TGTGCCAGCAGCTTGGTCAATATAGCAGCAGATACGCAGTATTTT | CASSLVNIAADTQYF
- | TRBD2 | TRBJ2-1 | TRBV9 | TGTGCCAGCAGTTTGACTAGCGCCGCCTACAATGAGCAGTTCTTC | CASSLTSAAYNEQFF
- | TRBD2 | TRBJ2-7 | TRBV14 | TGTGCCAGCAGCCAATTCGTCGTAGCGGGGATCTACGAGCAGTACTTC | CASSQFVVAGIYEQYF
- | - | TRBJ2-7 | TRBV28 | TGTGCCAGCAGTTTTTCTCCCCCTCCCTACGAGCAGTACTTC | CASSFSPPPYEQYF
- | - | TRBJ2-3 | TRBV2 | TGTGCCAGCAGTGATGTGTCGGTCACAGATACGCAGTATTTT | CASSDVSVTDTQYF
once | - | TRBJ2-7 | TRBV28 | TGTGCCAGCAGTTTGGCCACAGGGTGGGAGCAGTACTTC | CASSLATGWEQYF
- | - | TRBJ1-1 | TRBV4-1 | TGCGCCAGCAGCCAAGTTCAGGGTTCAGCTTTCTTT | CASSQVQGSAFF
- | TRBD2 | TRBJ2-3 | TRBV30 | TGTGCCTGGGCGCTCGGGACTAGCGGGCTTACGCAGTATTTT | CAWALGTSGLTQYF
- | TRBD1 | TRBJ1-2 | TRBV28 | TGTGCCAGCAGTCAATGGACAGGAGGGGGACGTCCGCGGGGCTACACCTTC | CASSQWTGGGRPRGYTF
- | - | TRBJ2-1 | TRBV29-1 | TGCAGCGTTGAAGAGGGGGCCAACTACAATGAGCAGTTCTTC | CSVEEGANYNEQFF
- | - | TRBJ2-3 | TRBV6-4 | TGTGCCAGCCGCCCAGAGGGCGGTACGCAGTATTTT | CASRPEGGTQYF
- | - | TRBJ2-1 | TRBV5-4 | TGTGCCAGCAGCTTGGAAGGTCCAGGGAACAATGAGCAGTTCTTC | CASSLEGPGNNEQFF
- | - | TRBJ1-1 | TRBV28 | TGTGCCAGCAGCTCAGGGGCCTACTTATCTTTTGAAGCTTTCTTT | CASSSGAYLSFEAFF
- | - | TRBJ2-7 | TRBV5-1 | TGCGCCAGCAGCCGGGTGAACTACGAGCAGTACTTC | CASSRVNYEQYF
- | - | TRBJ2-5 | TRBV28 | TGTGCCAGCAGTTTTATCCACCTTTTGGAGGAGACCCAGTACTTC | CASSFIHLLEETQYF
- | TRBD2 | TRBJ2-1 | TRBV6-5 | TGTGCCAGCAGTTTCCCGGGGGGTTTCAATGAGCAGTTCTTC | CASSFPGGFNEQFF
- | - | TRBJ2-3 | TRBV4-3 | TGCGCCAGCAGCCAAGAATGGGGCCTATCCAGAACAGATACGCAGTATTTT | CASSQEWGLSRTDTQYF
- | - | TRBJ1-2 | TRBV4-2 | TGTGCCAGCAGCCAAGAAGTATCAGGGGCCTACACCTTC | CASSQEVSGAYTF
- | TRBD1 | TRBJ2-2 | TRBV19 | TGTGCCAGTAGAGGGCGTCGGCAGGGGGCATCCGGGGAGCTGTTTTTT | CASRGRRQGASGELFF
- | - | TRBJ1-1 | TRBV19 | TGTGCCAGTAGTATAAAGGCGGGGGTCCTTGAAGCTTTCTTT | CASSIKAGVLEAFF
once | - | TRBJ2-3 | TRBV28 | TGTGCCAGCAATAGTGAAACAGATACGCAGTATTTT | CASNSETDTQYF
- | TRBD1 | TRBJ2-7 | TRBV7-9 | TGTGCCAGCAGCCGGGGACAGGTCTCCTACGAGCAGTACTTC | CASSRGQVSYEQYF
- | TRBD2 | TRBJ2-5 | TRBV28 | TGTGCCAGCAGTCTCGAGACTAGCGGGAGTGAGGAGACCCAGTACTTC | CASSLETSGSEETQYF